The TCR beta chain described here comes from a study of cytomegalovirus exposure and HLA in healthy donors. The CDR3 has 15 amino acids. Germline values: CDR1 SGHTA, CDR2 FQGNSA. Trimming took 1 base from V and 0 from J, leaving 9 bases between them. Primers: 60 Vbeta forward and 13 Jbeta reverse. The table came from immunoSEQ multiplex PCR; TCRdb's copy has only in-frame clones and leaves some out. The sample consists of over 60,000 clones, 70% to 75% of them appearing once. The chain has TRBV7-2 and TRBJ2-5, with D maybe TRBD1 (6 bases). Material for sequencing was PBMCs. This receptor was taken from a woman between 25 and 40 years old in good health and CMV-seronegative. The CDR3 DNA follows: TGTGCCAGCAGCTTAGGGGGGCGCTACCAAGAGACCCAGTACTTC. This sequence encodes CASSLGGRYQETQYF.